The 22 T cell receptor beta chains in this list originate from one sample, sequenced in a study of cytomegalovirus exposure and HLA in healthy donors. The repertoire was sequenced with immunoSEQ multiplex PCR; TCRdb's copy has only in-frame clones and lacks some. The data show about 260,000 clones, about nine tenths seen once. Source material: PBMCs. The receptors were gathered from a woman in her twenties or thirties in good health and CMV-seronegative.

The rearrangement uses TRBV5-1 and TRBJ2-7; 11 nucleotides line up with TRBD1. The CDR3 is made up of 14 amino acids. With 5 bases clipped from V and 3 bases from J, the junction kept 4 bases outside the gene matches. Germline values: CDR1 SGHRS, CDR2 YFSETQ. CDR3: CASRLDRGHYEQYF. As DNA, the CDR3 is TGCGCCAGCAGACTGGACAGGGGGCACTACGAGCAGTACTTC.

The chain recombines TRBV6-5 with TRBJ2-7; D is unclear. The germline CDR1 and CDR2 sequences are MNHEY and SVGAGI. The CDR3 is 14 residues long. The V end was cut by 8 bases, the J end by 2 bases, with 16 bases between. In DNA form, the CDR3 reads TGTGCCAGCCGAATACGACCAGGACCCTACGAGCAGTACTTC. Translation: CASRIRPGPYEQYF.

The sample holds one count of this clone. The chain joins TRBV2 to TRBJ2-3, with 7 bases lining up with TRBD1. V shed 11 bases and J 0 bases; nucleotides not matched to a gene: 8. Per the germline V gene, CDR1 is SNHLY and CDR2 is FYNNEI. This CDR3 spans 14 amino acids. The CDR3 nucleotides read TGTGCCTCCCGCCGGGACAGCAGCACAGATACGCAGTATTTT. Protein: CASRRDSSTDTQYF.

The chain recombines TRBV23-1 with TRBJ2-7; no reliable D call. TRBV23-1 is an ORF, with its function uncertain. The CDR3 is 13 residues long. V was pared by 3 bases and J by 7 bases, with 13 bases between. The CDR3 nucleotides are TGCGCCAGCAGTCATAGGACCAATAGGGAGCAGTACTTC. Protein sequence: CASSHRTNREQYF.

This clone has only one observation. The J gene is TRBJ2-7, the V gene TRBV11-2; the D gene is possibly TRBD2 (5 bases). Per germline, CDR1 SGHAT and CDR2 FQNNGV. V was trimmed by 3 bases and J by 0 bases, leaving 15 bases between them. This CDR3 spans 16 amino acids. CDR3 sequence (DNA): TGTGCCAGCAGCTTCTCGAGCGGCCTTATCTCCTACGAGCAGTACTTC. It is translated as CASSFSSGLISYEQYF.

The chain joins TRBV5-4 to TRBJ2-1, with 11 bases identical to TRBD2. This CDR3 is built from 15 residues. Germline CDR1 reads SGHNT; CDR2 reads YYREEE (reference sequence). Trimming at V came to 4 bases and at J to 11 bases, leaving 11 bases not matched to a gene. For the CDR3, the DNA is TGTGCCAGCAGCCCACCGGGACTAGCGGTAGTTAAGCAGTTCTTC. Translating it yields CASSPPGLAVVKQFF.

J is TRBJ2-5 and V is TRBV27; the match to TRBD2 covers 10 bases. The CDR3 spans 14 residues. CDR1 MNHEY and CDR2 SMNVEV come from the germline V gene (reference sequence). The V gene end was trimmed by 5 bases and the J gene end by 5 bases; junction bases not matched to a gene: 5. For the CDR3, the DNA is TGTGCCAGCAGTAAGGGACTAGCGAGGGAGACCCAGTACTTC. Encoded protein: CASSKGLARETQYF.

The genes are TRBV27 and TRBJ2-5, with 10 nucleotides matching TRBD1. CDR1 is MNHEY and CDR2 is SMNVEV in the germline V gene (reference sequence). The CDR3 totals 16 residues. The V segment lost 5 bases and the J segment 7 bases; nucleotides outside the gene matches: 13. CDR3 amino acids: CASSLLPPGTGATQYF. CDR3 in DNA: TGTGCCAGCAGTCTGTTACCTCCCGGGACAGGGGCGACCCAGTACTTC.

The chain uses TRBV29-1 and TRBJ2-5; maybe TRBD2 (5 bases). CDR3 length: 12 residues. Trimming took 3 bases from V and 4 from J, leaving 9 bases between them. Germline V gene data show CDR1 as SQVTM and CDR2 as ANQGSEA. The CDR3, as DNA: TGCAGCGTTGACACCGGAGGAGAGACCCAGTACTTC. Its translation: CSVDTGGETQYF. Combining the CDR3 with reference TRBV29-1 and TRBJ2-5 gives the whole variable domain SAVISQKPSRDICQRGTSLTIQCQVDSQVTMMFWYRQQPGQSLTLIATANQGSEATYESGFVIDKFPISRPNLTFSTLTVSNMSPEDSSIYLCSVDTGGETQYFGPGTRLLVL.

As regards this clone: This sequence is one base from a far larger clone and is likely a read error. The chain recombines TRBV27 with TRBJ2-7; the D gene is possibly TRBD2 (5 bases). Germline values: CDR1 MNHEY, CDR2 SMNVEV (reference sequence). V shed 3 bases and J shed 3 bases, with 12 bases lying between them. The CDR3 sequence is 14 residues long. For the CDR3, the DNA is TGTGCCAGCAGTTTCTCCGGGGAGATCTACGAGCAGTACTTC. Translating it yields CASSFSGEIYEQYF.

The chain uses TRBV4-1 and TRBJ2-7; TRBD2 matches 10 bases. Germline values: CDR1 MGHRA, CDR2 YSYEKL. This CDR3 region has 15 residues. V lost 1 base and J lost 2; bases outside the gene matches: 2. The CDR3 here is CASSQGLAGAYEQYF. CDR3 in DNA: TGCGCCAGCAGCCAAGGACTAGCGGGTGCCTACGAGCAGTACTTC.

V is TRBV7-8 and J is TRBJ2-7; D gene ambiguous. The CDR3 totals 15 residues. Germline V gene lookup returns CDR1 SGHVS and CDR2 FQNEAQ. V was cut by 1 base and J by 4 bases, with 14 bases left in between. CDR3 protein: CASSLERVPSYEQYF. The CDR3 DNA reads as TGTGCCAGCAGCTTAGAAAGAGTTCCGAGTTACGAGCAGTACTTC.

The chain combines TRBV7-2 with TRBJ1-5; D gene unclear. CDR3 length equals 9 residues. Germline V CDR1 and CDR2: SGHTA, FQGNSA. The CDR3 is CLRTHPQHF. The CDR3 nucleotides are TGTTTGAGGACCCACCCCCAGCATTTT.

V and J are TRBV28 and TRBJ2-1, with 7 positions matching TRBD2. V lost 4 bases to trimming and J lost 8 bases; unmatched junction nucleotides: 14. Per the germline V gene, CDR1 is MDHEN and CDR2 is SYDVKM. There are 16 residues in the CDR3. The CDR3 sequence: CASSSGRETGMDEQFF. CDR3 DNA: TGTGCCAGCAGTTCGGGGCGGGAGACTGGAATGGATGAGCAGTTCTTC.

CDR3 sequence: CATSWATNYGYTF. The DNA of the CDR3 is TGTGCCACCTCGTGGGCGACTAACTATGGCTACACCTTC. This chain joins TRBV28 and TRBJ1-2, with unresolved D. Germline CDR1 and CDR2: MDHEN and SYDVKM. V dropped 10 bases and J dropped 0 bases, with 12 bases sitting between them. This CDR3 is built from 13 residues.

V gene TRBV27 combines with J gene TRBJ2-4; 9 bases line up with TRBD1. CDR1 and CDR2 (germline): MNHEY, SMNVEV (reference sequence). With 4 bases clipped from V and 5 bases from J, the junction kept 6 bases outside the gene matches. The CDR3 runs 15 residues. CDR3 bases: TGTGCCAGCAGTTCGGGGACAGGGCTGCAAAACATTCAGTACTTC. Its protein is CASSSGTGLQNIQYF.

This clone was observed a single time. The V gene is TRBV30, the J gene TRBJ2-7, with 7 positions matching TRBD2. The CDR3 loop spans 13 amino acids. V shed 3 bases and J 1 base; nucleotides not matched to a gene: 3. CDR1 and CDR2 (germline): GTSNPN, SVGIG (reference sequence). CDR3 sequence (DNA): TGTGCCTGGAGGCTAGCGGCATCCTACGAGCAGTACTTC. Its protein is CAWRLAASYEQYF.

The rearrangement uses TRBV5-5 and TRBJ2-7; 7 positions match TRBD2. Per germline, CDR1 SGHKS and CDR2 YYEKEE (reference sequence). The CDR3 extends over 15 amino acids. The junction had 11 bases not matched to a gene; V was cut back by 5 bases and J by 3 bases. In nucleotides, the CDR3 is TGTGCCAGCAGTGCAGGGAGGGTGTGGGGCTACGAGCAGTACTTC. Its translation: CASSAGRVWGYEQYF.

The gene calls are TRBV28 and TRBJ2-7, with D possibly being TRBD1 (5 bases). Germline V gene data show CDR1 as MDHEN and CDR2 as SYDVKM. V was pared by 6 bases and J by 3 bases, with 18 bases between. The CDR3 has 15 amino acids. DNA of the CDR3: TGTGCCAGCAGGAAGGCAGGGTTTGTCAGCTACGAGCAGTACTTC. Residues: CASRKAGFVSYEQYF. The full variable domain, with the rest looked up from reference TRBV28 and TRBJ2-7, is DVKVTQSSRYLVKRTGEKVFLECVQDMDHENMFWYRQDPGLGLRLIYFSYDVKMKEKGDIPEGYSVSREKKERFSLILESASTNQTSMYLCASRKAGFVSYEQYFGPGTRLTVT.

The gene calls are TRBV28 and TRBJ1-5; 7 bases are a match to TRBD1. Unmatched junction bases numbered 10, after V lost 7 bases and J lost 4 bases. Germline V gene data show CDR1 as MDHEN and CDR2 as SYDVKM. The CDR3 is 15 amino acids. The CDR3: CASILRDRFNQPQHF. The CDR3 DNA is TGTGCCAGCATCTTAAGGGACAGATTTAATCAGCCCCAGCATTTT.

The rearrangement joins TRBV15 to TRBJ2-5; 8 nucleotides line up with TRBD1. V lost 5 bases, J lost 8 bases, and 4 bases stayed unmatched. CDR3 length equals 12 residues. Germline-derived CDR1 and CDR2 are LNHNV and YYDKDF (reference sequence). The CDR3 sequence: CATSGTGLTQYF. The CDR3 DNA is TGTGCCACCAGCGGGACAGGACTAACCCAGTACTTC. Together with reference TRBV15 and TRBJ2-5, the CDR3 gives the full variable domain: DAMVIQNPRYQVTQFGKPVTLSCSQTLNHNVMYWYQQKSSQAPKLLFHYYDKDFNNEADTPDNFQSRRPNTSFCFLDIRSPGLGDTAMYLCATSGTGLTQYFGPGTRLLVL.

The chain joins TRBV4-1 to TRBJ2-4, with 12 bases lining up with TRBD1. The trim removed 0 bases at V and 3 bases at J, leaving 3 bases unmatched. CDR3 length equals 17 residues. Germline V gives CDR1 MGHRA, CDR2 YSYEKL. CDR3 nucleotide sequence: TGCGCCAGCAGCCAAGAAGGGACAGGGGGCGTCAAAAACATTCAGTACTTC. It translates to CASSQEGTGGVKNIQYF.